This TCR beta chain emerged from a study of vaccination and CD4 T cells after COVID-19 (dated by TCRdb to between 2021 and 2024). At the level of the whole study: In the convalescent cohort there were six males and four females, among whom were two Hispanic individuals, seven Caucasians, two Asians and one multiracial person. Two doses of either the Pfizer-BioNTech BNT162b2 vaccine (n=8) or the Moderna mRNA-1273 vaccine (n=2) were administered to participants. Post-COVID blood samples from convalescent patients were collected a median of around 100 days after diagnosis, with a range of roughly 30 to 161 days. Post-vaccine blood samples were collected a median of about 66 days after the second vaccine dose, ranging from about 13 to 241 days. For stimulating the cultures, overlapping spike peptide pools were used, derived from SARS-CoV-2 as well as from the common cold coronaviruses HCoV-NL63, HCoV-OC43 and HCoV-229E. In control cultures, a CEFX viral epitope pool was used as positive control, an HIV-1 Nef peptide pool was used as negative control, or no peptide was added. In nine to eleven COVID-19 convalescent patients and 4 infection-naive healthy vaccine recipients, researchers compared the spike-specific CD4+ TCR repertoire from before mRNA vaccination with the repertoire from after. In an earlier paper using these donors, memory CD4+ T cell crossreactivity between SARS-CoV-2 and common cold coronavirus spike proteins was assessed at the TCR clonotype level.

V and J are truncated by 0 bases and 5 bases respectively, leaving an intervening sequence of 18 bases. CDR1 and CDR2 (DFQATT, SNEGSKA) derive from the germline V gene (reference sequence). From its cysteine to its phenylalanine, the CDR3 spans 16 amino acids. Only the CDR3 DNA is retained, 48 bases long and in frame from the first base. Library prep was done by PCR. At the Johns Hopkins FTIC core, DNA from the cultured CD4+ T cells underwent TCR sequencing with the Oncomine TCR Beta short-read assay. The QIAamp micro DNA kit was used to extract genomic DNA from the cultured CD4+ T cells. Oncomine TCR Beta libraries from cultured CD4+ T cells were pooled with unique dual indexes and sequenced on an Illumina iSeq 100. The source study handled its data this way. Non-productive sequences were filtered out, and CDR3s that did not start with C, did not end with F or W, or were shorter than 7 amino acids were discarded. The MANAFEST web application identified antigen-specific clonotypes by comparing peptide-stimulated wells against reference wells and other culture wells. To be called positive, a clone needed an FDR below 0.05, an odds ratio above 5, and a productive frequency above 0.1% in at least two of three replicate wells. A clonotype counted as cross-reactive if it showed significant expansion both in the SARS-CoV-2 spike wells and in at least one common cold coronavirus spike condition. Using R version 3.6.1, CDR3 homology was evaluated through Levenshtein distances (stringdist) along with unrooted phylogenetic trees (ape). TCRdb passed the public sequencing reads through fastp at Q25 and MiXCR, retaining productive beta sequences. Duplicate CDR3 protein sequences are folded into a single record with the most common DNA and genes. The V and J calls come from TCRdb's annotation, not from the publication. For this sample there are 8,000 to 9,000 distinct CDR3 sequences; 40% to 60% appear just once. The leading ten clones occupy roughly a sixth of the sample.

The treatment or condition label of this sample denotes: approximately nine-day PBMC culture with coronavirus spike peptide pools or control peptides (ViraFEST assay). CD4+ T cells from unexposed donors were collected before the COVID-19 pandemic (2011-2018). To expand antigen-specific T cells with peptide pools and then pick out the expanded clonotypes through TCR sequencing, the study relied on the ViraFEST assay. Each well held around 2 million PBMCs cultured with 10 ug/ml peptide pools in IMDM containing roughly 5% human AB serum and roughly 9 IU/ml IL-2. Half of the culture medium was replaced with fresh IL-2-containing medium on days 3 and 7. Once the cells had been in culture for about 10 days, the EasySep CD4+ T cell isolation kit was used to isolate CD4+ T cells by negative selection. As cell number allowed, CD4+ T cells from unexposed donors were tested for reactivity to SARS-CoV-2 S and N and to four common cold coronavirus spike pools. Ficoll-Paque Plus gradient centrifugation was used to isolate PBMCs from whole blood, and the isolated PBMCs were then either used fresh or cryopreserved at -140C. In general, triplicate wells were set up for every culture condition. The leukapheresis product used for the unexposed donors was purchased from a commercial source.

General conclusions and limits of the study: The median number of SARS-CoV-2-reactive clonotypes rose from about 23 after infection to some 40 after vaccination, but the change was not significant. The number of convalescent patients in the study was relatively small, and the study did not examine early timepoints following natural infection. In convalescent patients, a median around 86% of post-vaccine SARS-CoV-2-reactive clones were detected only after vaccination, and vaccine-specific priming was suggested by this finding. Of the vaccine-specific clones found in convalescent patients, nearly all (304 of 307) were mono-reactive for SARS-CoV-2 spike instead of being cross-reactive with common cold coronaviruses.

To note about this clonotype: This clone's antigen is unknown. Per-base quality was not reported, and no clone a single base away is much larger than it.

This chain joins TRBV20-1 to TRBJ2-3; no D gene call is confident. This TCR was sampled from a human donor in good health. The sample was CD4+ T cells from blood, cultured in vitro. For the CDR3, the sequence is CSARDNRPPSRDTQYF. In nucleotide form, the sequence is TGCAGTGCTAGAGATAATCGGCCCCCATCCAGAGATACGCAGTATTTT.